A single sample is the source of the 25 T cell receptor beta chains below, sequenced in a study of T cells expressing NK-cell markers. From its re-call of the 5' RACE reads, TCRdb lists each CDR3 protein once, without DNA. With roughly 160,000 distinct CDR3 sequences in the sample, the ten largest clones hold 20%. The sample consisted of blood T cells: a sorted CD56 or NKG2C T cell subset, CD4+ or CD8+ T cells, or bulk PBMC T cells (not recorded which). The receptors derive from a man aged 18-70 years in good health.

The chain links TRBV15 to TRBJ2-2; with no DNA, the TCRdb D assignment of TRBD1 cannot be verified. There are 15 residues in the CDR3. Looked up from germline, CDR1 is LNHNV and CDR2 is YYDKDF (reference sequence). The CDR3 protein is CATSGPTGNPGELFF.

V and J are TRBV19 and TRBJ2-2; there is no DNA to check the TCRdb D call of TRBD1. The CDR3 length is 14 residues. Looked up from germline, CDR1 is LNHDA and CDR2 is SQIVND (reference sequence). The CDR3 spells CASTTTGWTGELFF.

J is TRBJ2-6 and V is TRBV5-1; there is no DNA to check the TCRdb D call of TRBD1. Germline loops: CDR1 SGHRS, CDR2 YFSETQ. The CDR3 is 18 amino acids. The CDR3 here is CASSSPTGTPSGANVLTF.

V is TRBV2 and J is TRBJ2-5; TCRdb's D call, TRBD1, is unchecked because there is no DNA. The CDR3 loop spans 21 amino acids. Looked up from germline, CDR1 is SNHLY and CDR2 is FYNNEI. The CDR3 sequence: CASSTRPGEVGGYSPQETQYF.

This chain joins TRBV7-9 and TRBJ2-2; TCRdb's D call of TRBD2 is untestable without DNA. From germline, CDR1 is SEHNR and CDR2 FQNEAQ (reference sequence). The CDR3 length is 16 residues. CDR3 amino acids: CASSPFVAGLVGELFF.

This chain links TRBV6-5 with TRBJ2-7; TCRdb selects TRBD2, and the lack of DNA leaves this call unchecked. The CDR3 is 18 amino acids. CDR1 and CDR2 from the germline V gene are MNHEY and SVGAGI. The CDR3 reads CASSYPKTADPLSYEQYF.

The V call is TRBV29-1, the J call TRBJ1-2. This CDR3 spans 16 amino acids. Germline V lookup: CDR1 SQVTM, CDR2 ANQGSEA. CDR3 protein: CSVEGLATVLNYGYTF.

J is TRBJ2-7 and V is TRBV10-3; lacking DNA, the TRBD1 call made by TCRdb goes unchecked. The CDR3 covers 12 residues. CDR1 is ENHRY, CDR2 SYGVKD, per germline. The CDR3 reads CAVQGQSYEQYF.

The chain employs TRBV12-3 or TRBV12-4 and TRBJ1-1; without DNA, the TCRdb call of TRBD1 cannot be checked. The CDR3 has 15 residues. The CDR3 loop reads CASSFSSGANTEAFF.

The chain employs TRBV20-1 and TRBJ2-1; TCRdb names TRBD2, which stays unverified in the absence of DNA. Germline values: CDR1 DFQATT, CDR2 SNEGSKA (reference sequence). The CDR3 spans 15 residues. The chain's CDR3 is CSALKSFSSYNEQFF.

This chain uses TRBV7-2 with TRBJ2-1; TCRdb calls TRBD2, which cannot be checked without DNA. CDR3 size: 17 residues. CDR1 is SGHTA, CDR2 FQGNSA, per germline. The CDR3: CASSLLREPLEHNEQFF.

The chain combines TRBV20-1 with TRBJ2-7. CDR3 length equals 11 residues. Germline V gives CDR1 DFQATT, CDR2 SNEGSKA (reference sequence). The CDR3 spells CSARGSWEQYF.

The CDR3 loop reads CSASASGDTQYF. V is TRBV20-1 and J is TRBJ2-3. The CDR3 length is 12 residues. Per germline, CDR1 DFQATT and CDR2 SNEGSKA (reference sequence).

The V gene is TRBV7-9, the J gene TRBJ1-5. Germline CDR1 reads SEHNR; CDR2 reads FQNEAQ (reference sequence). The CDR3 loop spans 14 amino acids. CDR3 region: CASSPSVWEQPQHF. Supplemented by reference TRBV7-9 and TRBJ1-5, the full variable domain reads DTGVSQNPRHKITKRGQNVTFRCDPISEHNRLYWYRQTLGQGPEFLTYFQNEAQLEKSRLLSDRFSAERPKGSFSTLEIQRTEQGDSAMYLCASSPSVWEQPQHFGDGTRLSIL.

The chain carries TRBV9 and TRBJ1-6; the D call of TRBD1 rests on TCRdb alone, since no DNA is present to check it. In germline, CDR1 is SGDLS, CDR2 YYNGEE. The CDR3 runs 14 residues. This CDR3 reads CASSATGQNSPLHF. The full variable domain, in which reference TRBV9 and TRBJ1-6 provide the parts outside the CDR3, is DSGVTQTPKHLITATGQRVTLRCSPRSGDLSVYWYQQSLDQGLQFLIQYYNGEERAKGNILERFSAQQFPDLHSELNLSSLELGDSALYFCASSATGQNSPLHFGNGTRLTVT.

V usage is TRBV11-1 and J usage is TRBJ2-1; TCRdb names TRBD2, which stays unverified in the absence of DNA. The germline V gene encodes CDR1 SGHAT and CDR2 FQDESV (reference sequence). This CDR3 contains 11 residues. The CDR3 region is CASSRTNEQFF.

The V gene is TRBV25-1, the J gene TRBJ2-1; TCRdb's D call, TRBD2, is unchecked because there is no DNA. The germline V gene encodes CDR1 MGHDK and CDR2 SYGVNS. This CDR3 has 15 amino acids. The CDR3 spells CASSELSGGKNEQFF.

This chain connects TRBV15 to TRBJ2-1. Germline CDR1 reads LNHNV; CDR2 reads YYDKDF (reference sequence). There are 15 residues in the CDR3. This CDR3 is CATSNHKTVNNEQFF.

CDR3 in amino acids: CASSLLTGDEQYF. J is TRBJ2-7 and V is TRBV5-6; TCRdb's D gene call, TRBD1, goes unchecked for lack of DNA. This CDR3 contains 13 residues. The V gene's germline CDR1 is SGHDT and CDR2 YYEEEE.

The chain carries TRBV2 and TRBJ2-1; TCRdb's D call, TRBD1, is unchecked because there is no DNA. Per germline, CDR1 SNHLY and CDR2 FYNNEI. The CDR3 has 13 amino acids. This CDR3 reads CARHGGAGNEQFF.

The rearrangement links TRBV13 to TRBJ2-7; TCRdb returns TRBD2, unconfirmable since there is no DNA. CDR3 length: 14 residues. CDR1 and CDR2 from the germline V gene are PRHDT and FYEKMQ (reference sequence). CDR3 sequence: CASASSGRSYEQYF.

The chain recombines TRBV6-1 with TRBJ2-7; no DNA is available, so the TRBD1 call from TCRdb remains unchecked. The CDR3 spans 13 residues. Germline CDR1 and CDR2: MNHNS and SASEGT. CDR3 residues: CASSDLAPFPEYF.

This rearrangement joins TRBV6-1 to TRBJ2-5. The CDR3 is 16 amino acids. Germline CDR1 and CDR2: MNHNS and SASEGT. The CDR3 sequence: CASSQELRRFQETQYF.

The CDR3 is CAIKSFFGELFF. This chain joins TRBV6-1 and TRBJ2-2. The CDR3 loop spans 12 amino acids. Germline V lookup: CDR1 MNHNS, CDR2 SASEGT.

The chain carries TRBV6-5 and TRBJ1-2; the TRBD1 assignment by TCRdb is unverifiable without DNA. Germline CDR1 reads MNHEY; CDR2 reads SVGAGI. The CDR3 consists of 19 residues. CDR3: CASSYSQGRGLGGNYGYTF.